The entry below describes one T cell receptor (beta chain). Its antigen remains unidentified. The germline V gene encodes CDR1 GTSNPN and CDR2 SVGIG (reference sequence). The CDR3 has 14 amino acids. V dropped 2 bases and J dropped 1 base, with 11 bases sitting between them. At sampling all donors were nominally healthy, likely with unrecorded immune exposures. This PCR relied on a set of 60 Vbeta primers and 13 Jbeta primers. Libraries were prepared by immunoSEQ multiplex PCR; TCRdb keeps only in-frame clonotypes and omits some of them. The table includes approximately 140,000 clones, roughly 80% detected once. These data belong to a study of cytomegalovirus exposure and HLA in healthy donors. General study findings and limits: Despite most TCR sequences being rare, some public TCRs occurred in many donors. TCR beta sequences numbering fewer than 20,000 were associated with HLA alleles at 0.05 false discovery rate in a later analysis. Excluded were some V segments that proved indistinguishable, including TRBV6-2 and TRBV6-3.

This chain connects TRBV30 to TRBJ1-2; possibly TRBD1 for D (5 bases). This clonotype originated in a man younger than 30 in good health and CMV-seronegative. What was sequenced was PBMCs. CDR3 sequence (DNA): TGTGCCTGGAGTAATGGAGGGGTTAACTATGGCTACACCTTC. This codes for CAWSNGGVNYGYTF.